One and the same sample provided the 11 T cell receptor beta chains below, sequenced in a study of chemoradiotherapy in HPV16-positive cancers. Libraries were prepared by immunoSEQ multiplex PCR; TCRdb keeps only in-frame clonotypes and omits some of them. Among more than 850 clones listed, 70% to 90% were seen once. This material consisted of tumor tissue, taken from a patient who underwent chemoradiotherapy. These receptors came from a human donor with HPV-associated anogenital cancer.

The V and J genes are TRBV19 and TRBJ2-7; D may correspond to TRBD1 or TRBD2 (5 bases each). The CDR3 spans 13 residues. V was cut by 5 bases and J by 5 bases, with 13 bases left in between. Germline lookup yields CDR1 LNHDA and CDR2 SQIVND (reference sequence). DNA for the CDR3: TGTGCCAGTAGTTTGGTAGGGACCCACGAGCAGTACTTC. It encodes CASSLVGTHEQYF. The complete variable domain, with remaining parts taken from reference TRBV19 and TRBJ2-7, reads DGGITQSPKYLFRKEGQNVTLSCEQNLNHDAMYWYRQDPGQGLRLIYYSQIVNDFQKGDIAEGYSVSREKKESFPLTVTSAQKNPTAFYLCASSLVGTHEQYFGPGTRLTVT.

CDR3 sequence reads: CASTPRGLAGGHPYQETQYF. CDR3 bases: TGTGCCAGCACCCCTCGGGGACTAGCGGGGGGCCACCCGTACCAAGAGACCCAGTACTTC. The rearrangement joins TRBV13 to TRBJ2-5, with TRBD2 identical over 15 bases. CDR1 is PRHDT and CDR2 is FYEKMQ in the germline V gene (reference sequence). The ends lost 7 bases at V and 0 bases at J; junction bases unmatched: 15. This CDR3 contains 20 residues. Together with reference TRBV13 and TRBJ2-5, the CDR3 gives the full variable domain: AAGVIQSPRHLIKEKRETATLKCYPIPRHDTVYWYQQGPGQDPQFLISFYEKMQSDKGSIPDRFSAQQFSDYHSELNMSSLELGDSALYFCASTPRGLAGGHPYQETQYFGPGTRLLVL.

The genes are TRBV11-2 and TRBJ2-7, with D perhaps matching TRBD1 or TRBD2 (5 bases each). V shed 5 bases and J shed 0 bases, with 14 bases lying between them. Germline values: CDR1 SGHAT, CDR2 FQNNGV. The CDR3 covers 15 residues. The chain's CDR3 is CASSQRDVSSYEQYF. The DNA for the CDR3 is TGTGCCAGCAGCCAAAGGGACGTATCCTCCTACGAGCAGTACTTC. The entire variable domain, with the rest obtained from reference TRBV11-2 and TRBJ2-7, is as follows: EAGVAQSPRYKIIEKRQSVAFWCNPISGHATLYWYQQILGQGPKLLIQFQNNGVVDDSQLPKDRFSAERLKGVDSTLKIQPAKLEDSAVYLCASSQRDVSSYEQYFGPGTRLTVT.

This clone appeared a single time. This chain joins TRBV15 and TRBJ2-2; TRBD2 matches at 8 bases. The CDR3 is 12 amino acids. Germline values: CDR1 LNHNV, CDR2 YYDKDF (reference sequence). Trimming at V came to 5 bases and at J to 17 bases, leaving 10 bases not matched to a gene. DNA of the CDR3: TGTGCCACCAGCCAAATGGGACTAGATCTTTTTTTT. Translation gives CATSQMGLDLFF.

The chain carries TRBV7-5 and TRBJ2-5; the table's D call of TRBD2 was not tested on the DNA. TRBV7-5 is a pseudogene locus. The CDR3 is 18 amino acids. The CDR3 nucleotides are TGTGTCAGAATCCAAAGGGGGGGGCTAGCGGCTTACCAAGAGACCCAGTACTTC. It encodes CVRIQRGGLAAYQETQYF.

CDR3 in amino acids: CASSWAGINQPQHF. The CDR3 DNA follows: TGTGCCAGCAGTTGGGCAGGGATCAATCAGCCCCAGCATTTT. This chain connects TRBV6-5 to TRBJ1-5, with D perhaps TRBD1 (5 bases). CDR3 length: 14 amino acids. The germline CDR1 and CDR2 sequences are MNHEY and SVGAGI. Trimming pared 4 bases from V and 3 bases from J, leaving 10 bases between.

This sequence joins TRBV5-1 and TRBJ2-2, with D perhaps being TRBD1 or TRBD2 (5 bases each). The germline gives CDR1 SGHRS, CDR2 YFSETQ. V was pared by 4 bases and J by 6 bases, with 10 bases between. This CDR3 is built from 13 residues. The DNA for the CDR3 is TGCGCCAGCAGCCCCCCGGGACCCGGGGAGCTGTTTTTT. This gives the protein CASSPPGPGELFF.

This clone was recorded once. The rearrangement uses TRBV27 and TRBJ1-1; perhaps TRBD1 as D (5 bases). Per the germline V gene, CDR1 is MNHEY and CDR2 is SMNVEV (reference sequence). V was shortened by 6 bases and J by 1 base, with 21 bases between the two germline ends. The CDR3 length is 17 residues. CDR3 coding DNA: TGTGCCAGCAGAGTTGGGGGTGGAAAGGGCCCGAACACTGAAGCTTTCTTT. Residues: CASRVGGGKGPNTEAFF.

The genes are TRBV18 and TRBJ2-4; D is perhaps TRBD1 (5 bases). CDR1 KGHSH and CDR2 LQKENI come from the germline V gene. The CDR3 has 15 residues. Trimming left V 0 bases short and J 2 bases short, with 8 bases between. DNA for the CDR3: TGTGCCAGCTCACCACCAGGGGAACCCAAAAACATTCAGTACTTC. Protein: CASSPPGEPKNIQYF.

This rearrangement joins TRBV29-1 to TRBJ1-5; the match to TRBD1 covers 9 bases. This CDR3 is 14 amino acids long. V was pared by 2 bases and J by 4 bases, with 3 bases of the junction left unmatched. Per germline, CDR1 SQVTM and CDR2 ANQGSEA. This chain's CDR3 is CSVEIGQGNQPQHF. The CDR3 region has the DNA TGCAGCGTTGAAATAGGACAGGGGAATCAGCCCCAGCATTTT. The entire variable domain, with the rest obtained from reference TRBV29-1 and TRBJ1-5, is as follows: SAVISQKPSRDICQRGTSLTIQCQVDSQVTMMFWYRQQPGQSLTLIATANQGSEATYESGFVIDKFPISRPNLTFSTLTVSNMSPEDSSIYLCSVEIGQGNQPQHFGDGTRLSIL.

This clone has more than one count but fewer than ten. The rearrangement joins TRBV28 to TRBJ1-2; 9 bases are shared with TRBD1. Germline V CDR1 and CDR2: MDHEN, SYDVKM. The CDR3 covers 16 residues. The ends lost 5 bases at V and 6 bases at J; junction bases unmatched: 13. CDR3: CASSEHRQGEMNGYTF. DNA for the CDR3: TGTGCCAGCAGTGAACACCGACAGGGGGAGATGAATGGCTACACCTTC.